These 25 T cell receptor beta chains came from one sample sequenced in a study of blood T cell repertoires in COVID-19. Libraries were prepared by immunoSEQ multiplex PCR; TCRdb keeps only in-frame clonotypes and omits some of them. This table has hundreds of thousands of clones, roughly 87% appearing once. The sequencing sample was made of peripheral blood. All receptors come from a man between 18 and 29 years old with active or convalescent COVID-19.

This rearrangement joins TRBV15 to TRBJ2-7; 8 bases map to TRBD1. Germline values: CDR1 LNHNV, CDR2 YYDKDF (reference sequence). CDR3 length equals 14 residues. V was clipped by 5 bases and J by 2 bases; unmatched bases: 5. The CDR3 nucleotides read TGTGCCACCAGCTACCGGACAGGGCCCTACGAGCAGTACTTC. Its translation is CATSYRTGPYEQYF.

The chain carries TRBV20-1 and TRBJ2-7; TRBD2 matches 8 bases. The CDR3 sequence is 13 residues long. The junction had 5 bases not matched to a gene; V was cut back by 3 bases and J by 4 bases. Germline CDR1 is DFQATT and CDR2 is SNEGSKA (reference sequence). The CDR3 DNA sequence: TGCAGTGCTAGTCTAAAGCGGGGGTACGAGCAGTACTTC. Protein: CSASLKRGYEQYF.

The V gene is TRBV5-4, the J gene TRBJ1-1; D unclear. Trimming pared 4 bases from V and 4 bases from J, leaving 14 bases between. Germline lookup yields CDR1 SGHNT and CDR2 YYREEE (reference sequence). This CDR3 spans 14 amino acids. CDR3: CASSPSKSGTEAFF. The CDR3 DNA reads TGTGCCAGCAGCCCCTCTAAGTCGGGCACTGAAGCTTTCTTT. Using reference TRBV5-4 and TRBJ1-1 for the parts outside the CDR3, the full variable domain is ETGVTQSPTHLIKTRGQQVTLRCSSQSGHNTVSWYQQALGQGPQFIFQYYREEENGRGNFPPRFSGLQFPNYSSELNVNALELDDSALYLCASSPSKSGTEAFFGQGTRLTVV.

This rearrangement joins TRBV18 to TRBJ1-5; 10 bases match TRBD1. The CDR3 is made up of 15 amino acids. CDR1 and CDR2 (germline): KGHSH, LQKENI. Trimming at V came to 5 bases and at J to 5 bases, leaving 6 bases not matched to a gene. CDR3 in amino acids: CASSSSGTGDQPQHF. CDR3 bases: TGTGCCAGCTCAAGCTCCGGGACAGGGGATCAGCCCCAGCATTTT.

As to this clone: Distinct nucleotide sequences in the sample also encode this CDR3. The CDR3 region is CASSPARDTEAFF. The CDR3 nucleotides read TGTGCCAGCTCACCGGCACGGGACACTGAAGCTTTCTTT. The chain is built from TRBV18 and TRBJ1-1; no reliable D call. The CDR3 has 13 amino acids. Germline V gene data show CDR1 as KGHSH and CDR2 as LQKENI. Trimming took 3 bases from V and 3 from J, leaving 8 bases between them.

The chain is built from TRBV5-4 and TRBJ2-7; D gene unclear. V lost 5 bases to trimming and J lost 6 bases, with 12 bases between them. CDR3 length: 12 amino acids. The V gene's germline CDR1 is SGHNT and CDR2 YYREEE (reference sequence). The CDR3 DNA sequence: TGTGCCAGCAGTCCACTATCCGGCGAGCAGTACTTC. Translating gives CASSPLSGEQYF.

Only one count was recorded for this clone. Here the CDR3 DNA reads TGTGCCAGCAGTGAACAGGGTAGCTCCTACAATGAGCAGTTCTTC. It yields the protein CASSEQGSSYNEQFF. The chain links TRBV6-4 to TRBJ2-1; a possible D gene is TRBD1 (6 bases). The CDR3 is made up of 15 amino acids. Trimming removed 3 bases from V and 0 bases from J, with 9 bases in between. Germline lookup yields CDR1 MRHNA and CDR2 SNTAGT.

This clone was detected only once. The chain joins TRBV7-9 to TRBJ2-2, with 7 bases identical to TRBD2. Germline V gene sequence: CDR1 SEHNR, CDR2 FQNEAQ (reference sequence). This CDR3 comprises 12 residues. The V gene end was trimmed by 8 bases and the J gene end by 5 bases; junction bases not matched to a gene: 2. The CDR3 region has the DNA TGTGCCAGCGCCGGGGGGACCGGGGAGCTGTTTTTT. It encodes CASAGGTGELFF.

The chain links TRBV9 to TRBJ2-5; D remains ambiguous. V dropped 3 bases and J dropped 1 base, with 13 bases sitting between them. This CDR3 spans 15 amino acids. Germline lookup yields CDR1 SGDLS and CDR2 YYNGEE. The chain's CDR3 is CASSESLGRQETQYF. CDR3 sequence (DNA): TGTGCCAGCAGCGAGTCTCTGGGCCGCCAAGAGACCCAGTACTTC.

This clone was seen only once. The chain is built from TRBV28 and TRBJ2-3; D remains ambiguous. The V end lost 3 bases, the J end lost 3 bases, and 13 bases lay between the germline ends. CDR1 MDHEN and CDR2 SYDVKM come from the germline V gene. The CDR3 has 15 amino acids. CDR3 loop: CASSFIAKKTDTQYF. The DNA of the CDR3 is TGTGCCAGCAGTTTTATAGCCAAGAAAACAGATACGCAGTATTTT.

The rearrangement links TRBV5-4 to TRBJ2-5; 11 bases match TRBD2. Trimming cost V 5 bases and J 1 base; bases outside gene matches: 1. The CDR3 is 14 residues long. The V gene's germline CDR1 is SGHNT and CDR2 YYREEE (reference sequence). CDR3 sequence: CASRGLAAQETQYF. In nucleotides, the CDR3 is TGTGCCAGCAGGGGACTAGCGGCCCAAGAGACCCAGTACTTC.

CDR3 sequence (DNA): TGTGCCAGCAGCCTCAAGGGGCAGTTTAATGAAAAACTGTTTTTT. Amino acids: CASSLKGQFNEKLFF. The chain combines TRBV13 with TRBJ1-4, with a possible D match to TRBD1 (5 bases). Trimming removed 5 bases at V and 4 bases at J, with 14 bases between. The CDR3 consists of 15 residues. Germline values: CDR1 PRHDT, CDR2 FYEKMQ (reference sequence).

This clone appeared a single time. The J gene is TRBJ2-7, the V gene TRBV5-6; 7 bases align to TRBD1. The germline gives CDR1 SGHDT, CDR2 YYEEEE. The CDR3 extends over 14 amino acids. J was trimmed by 5 bases and V by 4 bases; bases with no gene match: 9. CDR3 protein: CASSPGPGGDEQYF. As DNA, the CDR3 is TGTGCCAGCAGCCCGGGTCCAGGGGGTGACGAGCAGTACTTC.

This clone was seen just once. Distinct nucleotide sequences in the sample also encode this CDR3. The V and J genes are TRBV15 and TRBJ2-5; 8 bases are shared with TRBD1. The CDR3 loop spans 13 amino acids. After removal of 3 bases from V and 3 bases from J, the junction contained 0 bases not matched to a gene. Germline V CDR1 and CDR2: LNHNV, YYDKDF (reference sequence). Written as DNA, the CDR3 is TGTGCCACCAGCAGGGACAGGGAAGAGACCCAGTACTTC. It codes for CATSRDREETQYF.

This rearrangement joins TRBV3-1 (or the pseudogene TRBV3-2) to TRBJ2-7; D unresolved. Per germline, CDR1 LGHDT and CDR2 YNNKEL (reference sequence). V was clipped by 3 bases and J by 5 bases, with 14 bases between them. The CDR3 loop spans 14 amino acids. DNA of the CDR3: TGTGCCAGCAGCCACACCGCGAGGCGCCACGAGCAGTACTTC. Its protein is CASSHTARRHEQYF.

A single count supports this clone. This chain joins TRBV28 and TRBJ2-7; 8 positions match TRBD1. The junction had 7 bases not matched to a gene; V was cut back by 8 bases and J by 7 bases. The germline V gene has CDR1 MDHEN and CDR2 SYDVKM. This CDR3 spans 12 amino acids. In DNA, the CDR3 is TGTGCCAGCGGGACAGGCGAAATGGAGCAGTACTTC. Its translation: CASGTGEMEQYF.

CDR3 nucleotides: TGTGCCAGCAGCGGGCAGGGCGGGGGGTCCCAAGAGACCCAGTACTTC. Its translation is CASSGQGGGSQETQYF. This chain links TRBV9 with TRBJ2-5, with 8 positions matching TRBD2. This CDR3 has 16 amino acids. With V trimmed by 3 bases and J by 1 base, 8 bases remained unmatched. CDR1 is SGDLS, CDR2 YYNGEE, per germline.

Comments on this clone: Other DNA sequences within the sample encode an identical CDR3. This chain connects TRBV6-5 to TRBJ2-7, with 10 bases identical to TRBD1. Germline V gene data show CDR1 as MNHEY and CDR2 as SVGAGI. There are 14 residues in the CDR3. V gave up 4 bases and J gave up 3 bases; unmatched junction bases: 3. The CDR3 DNA follows: TGTGCCAGCAGTTTTCGGGACAGGGGCTACGAGCAGTACTTC. Translating gives CASSFRDRGYEQYF.

The CDR3, as DNA: TGTGCCTGGACCAAGGACAGGATAGAGCTGTTTTTT. Translating it yields CAWTKDRIELFF. The chain uses TRBV30 and TRBJ1-4, with 7 bases identical to TRBD1. Looked up from germline, CDR1 is GTSNPN and CDR2 is SVGIG (reference sequence). This CDR3 is built from 12 residues. The trim removed 4 bases at V and 14 bases at J, leaving 10 bases unmatched.

The chain employs TRBV28 and TRBJ1-5, with 7 bases lining up with TRBD1. V lost 2 bases to trimming and J lost 5 bases; unmatched junction nucleotides: 3. Germline V lookup: CDR1 MDHEN, CDR2 SYDVKM. The CDR3 contains 14 residues. The CDR3 nucleotides are TGTGCCAGCAGTTTACCAACAGGGGATCAGCCCCAGCATTTT. Protein product: CASSLPTGDQPQHF.

This clone turned up a few times. The chain employs TRBV6-5 and TRBJ2-1, with 7 bases matching TRBD2. The CDR3 runs 11 residues. The germline V gene has CDR1 MNHEY and CDR2 SVGAGI. The V and J ends lost 6 bases and 7 bases, in that order; junction bases with no gene match: 0. The CDR3 DNA sequence: TGTGCCAGCAGCGGGGGGAATGAGCAGTTCTTC. As protein: CASSGGNEQFF.

The chain carries TRBV7-9 and TRBJ1-1; 9 bases fit TRBD1. The CDR3 is 14 amino acids. Germline V gene sequence: CDR1 SEHNR, CDR2 FQNEAQ (reference sequence). J gave up 4 bases and V 5 bases, and 5 bases lay outside the gene matches. The chain's CDR3 is CASSPQDRGTEAFF. CDR3 DNA: TGTGCCAGCAGCCCCCAGGACAGGGGCACTGAAGCTTTCTTT.

The chain joins TRBV7-3 to TRBJ1-5, with a possible D match to TRBD1 (5 bases). CDR3 size: 12 residues. V lost 5 bases, J lost 11 bases, and 13 bases lay in between. Germline V gives CDR1 SGHTA, CDR2 FQGTGA. CDR3 bases: TGTGCCAGCAGCGCCAGGGTGTTAGCCCAGCATTTT. Its translation is CASSARVLAQHF.

CDR3 bases: TGTGCCAGCAGTGAACTCAGGACAGGGTCTAGGGGCAATCAGCCCCAGCATTTT. The encoded protein is CASSELRTGSRGNQPQHF. The chain links TRBV2 to TRBJ1-5; TRBD1 matches at 8 bases. The CDR3 sequence is 18 residues long. V was clipped by 2 bases and J by 2 bases; unmatched bases: 11. CDR1 is SNHLY, CDR2 FYNNEI, per germline.

The rearrangement uses TRBV7-3 and TRBJ1-1, with 7 bases aligning to TRBD1. In germline, CDR1 is SGHTA, CDR2 FQGTGA. The CDR3 covers 15 residues. With V trimmed by 1 base and J by 1 base, 3 bases remained unmatched. CDR3 amino acids: CASSLKGGRNTEAFF. The CDR3 DNA is TGTGCCAGCAGCTTAAAAGGGGGCAGGAACACTGAAGCTTTCTTT.